The 8 T cell receptor beta chains listed next were all sequenced from one sample in a study of OX40 agonist ivuxolimab in advanced cancers. Data came from immunoSEQ multiplex PCR; TCRdb stores just in-frame clones and leaves some out. The sample holds about 62,000 clones, 79% seen once. Material: CD4+ or CD8+ T cells sorted from blood, obtained in a trial of the OX40 agonist ivuxolimab. All receptors derive from an adult with an advanced solid tumor such as melanoma, head and neck, liver or kidney cancer.

The chain combines TRBV5-1 with TRBJ2-5, with TRBD2 matching over 8 bases. This CDR3 region has 14 residues. The ends lost 0 bases at V and 5 bases at J; junction bases unmatched: 3. CDR1 and CDR2 (germline): SGHRS, YFSETQ. The CDR3 spells CASSLDSGVETQYF. The CDR3 nucleotides read TGCGCCAGCAGCTTGGATAGCGGGGTGGAGACCCAGTACTTC. Drawing the rest from reference TRBV5-1 and TRBJ2-5, the complete variable domain is KAGVTQTPRYLIKTRGQQVTLSCSPISGHRSVSWYQQTPGQGLQFLFEYFSETQRNKGNFPGRFSGRQFSNSRSEMNVSTLELGDSALYLCASSLDSGVETQYFGPGTRLLVL.

A note on this clone: Different DNA sequences within this sample yield the same CDR3. This chain uses TRBV28 with TRBJ2-7; D possibly corresponds to TRBD1 (5 bases). The CDR3 runs to 12 residues. Germline V gives CDR1 MDHEN, CDR2 SYDVKM. Trimming shortened V by 6 bases and J by 4 bases, and 10 bases separated the two germline ends. The CDR3 protein is CASSPDTYEQYF. The CDR3 nucleotides are TGTGCCAGCAGCCCGGACACTTACGAGCAGTACTTC.

The chain uses TRBV2 and TRBJ2-3; the D gene is possibly TRBD2 (7 bases). Trimming pared 4 bases from V and 2 bases from J, leaving 19 bases between. This CDR3 spans 17 amino acids. Germline lookup yields CDR1 SNHLY and CDR2 FYNNEI. The CDR3 loop is CASSVGGANRPTDTQYF. The CDR3 nucleotides are TGTGCCAGCAGTGTAGGGGGGGCCAACCGCCCCACAGATACGCAGTATTTT.

The chain carries TRBV28 and TRBJ1-1; 10 nucleotides match TRBD1. J was trimmed by 1 base and V by 2 bases; bases with no gene match: 1. This CDR3 has 15 residues. Per the germline V gene, CDR1 is MDHEN and CDR2 is SYDVKM. CDR3 DNA sequence: TGTGCCAGCAGTTTAGGGGACAGGGGGAACACTGAAGCTTTCTTT. Translated: CASSLGDRGNTEAFF.

CDR3 nucleotides: TGTGCCAGCAGCTCCGGGACTAGCGGCTACAATGAGCAGTTCTTC. Protein sequence: CASSSGTSGYNEQFF. The V gene is TRBV5-4, the J gene TRBJ2-1, with 11 bases fitting TRBD2. The germline V gene encodes CDR1 SGHNT and CDR2 YYREEE (reference sequence). V lost 3 bases to trimming and J lost 3 bases; unmatched junction nucleotides: 2. The CDR3 covers 15 residues.

This sequence joins TRBV6-6 and TRBJ2-7, with 8 bases matching TRBD1. Germline V gives CDR1 MNHNY, CDR2 SVGAGI (reference sequence). The junction had 10 bases not matched to a gene; V was cut back by 4 bases and J by 5 bases. This CDR3 spans 15 amino acids. The CDR3 protein is CASSFLGQGSHEQYF. The DNA for the CDR3 is TGTGCCAGCAGTTTCCTCGGACAGGGATCCCACGAGCAGTACTTC.

This clone was seen only once. The CDR3 DNA reads as TGCGCCACCAAACAGGGGGCATCTGCCAAAAACATTCAGTACTTC. Translated: CATKQGASAKNIQYF. V gene TRBV10-2 combines with J gene TRBJ2-4; 9 bases match TRBD1. This CDR3 comprises 15 residues. Germline-derived CDR1 and CDR2 are WSHSY and SAAADI. V gave up 10 bases and J gave up 1 base; unmatched junction bases: 8.

The genes are TRBV19 and TRBJ2-5; D possibly uses TRBD1 or TRBD2 (6 bases each). The CDR3 has 14 amino acids. CDR1 LNHDA and CDR2 SQIVND come from the germline V gene (reference sequence). V was shortened by 7 bases and J by 2 bases, with 14 bases between the two germline ends. The CDR3 DNA follows: TGTGCCAGTACCGGGGGCCCCTTTCAAGAGACCCAGTACTTC. It codes for CASTGGPFQETQYF.